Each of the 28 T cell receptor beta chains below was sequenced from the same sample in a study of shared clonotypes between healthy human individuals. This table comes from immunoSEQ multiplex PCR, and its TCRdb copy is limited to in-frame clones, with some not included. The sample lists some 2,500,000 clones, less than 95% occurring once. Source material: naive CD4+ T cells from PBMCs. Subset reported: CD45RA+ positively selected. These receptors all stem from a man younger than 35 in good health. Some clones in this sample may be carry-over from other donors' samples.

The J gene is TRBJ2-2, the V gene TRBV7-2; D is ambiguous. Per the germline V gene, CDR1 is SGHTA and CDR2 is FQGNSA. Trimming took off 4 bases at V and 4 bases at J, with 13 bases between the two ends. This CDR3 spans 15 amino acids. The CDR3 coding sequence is TGTGCCAGCAGCTCCCTCATAGGGTTCACCGGGGAGCTGTTTTTT. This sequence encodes CASSSLIGFTGELFF.

As DNA, the CDR3 is TGTGCCAGCAGCTTTGAAAGAGGGCGCGGGGGCACTGAAGCTTTCTTT. Protein product: CASSFERGRGGTEAFF. The chain has TRBV5-4 and TRBJ1-1; weak D call: TRBD1 (5 bases). This CDR3 has 16 residues. From germline, CDR1 is SGHNT and CDR2 YYREEE (reference sequence). The germline V and J ends were trimmed by 2 bases and 4 bases, with 18 bases remaining between them.

The CDR3 coding sequence is TGTGCCTCACGGGGACAGAATACCTACGAGCAGTACTTC. It encodes CASRGQNTYEQYF. This rearrangement joins TRBV6-5 to TRBJ2-7, with 7 bases fitting TRBD1. Germline CDR1 is MNHEY and CDR2 is SVGAGI. J lost 2 bases, V lost 11 bases, and 9 bases had no gene match. The CDR3 runs to 13 residues.

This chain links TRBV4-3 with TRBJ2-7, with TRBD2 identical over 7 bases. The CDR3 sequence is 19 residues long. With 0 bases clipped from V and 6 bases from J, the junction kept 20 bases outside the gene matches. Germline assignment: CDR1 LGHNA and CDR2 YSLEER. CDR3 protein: CASSQDTLWAGAVLGEQYF. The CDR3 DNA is TGCGCCAGCAGCCAAGATACGTTATGGGCGGGAGCTGTCTTGGGCGAGCAGTACTTC.

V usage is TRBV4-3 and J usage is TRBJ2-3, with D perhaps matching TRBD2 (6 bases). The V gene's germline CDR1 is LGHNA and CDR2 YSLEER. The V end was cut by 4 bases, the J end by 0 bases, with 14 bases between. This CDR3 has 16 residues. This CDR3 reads CASSRYYGGSTDTQYF. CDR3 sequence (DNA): TGCGCCAGCAGCCGATACTACGGAGGGAGCACAGATACGCAGTATTTT.

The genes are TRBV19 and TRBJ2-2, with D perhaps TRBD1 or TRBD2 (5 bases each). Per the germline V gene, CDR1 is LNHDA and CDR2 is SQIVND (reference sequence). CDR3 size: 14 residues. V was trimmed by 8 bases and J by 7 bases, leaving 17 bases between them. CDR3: CASRAYEGHGELFF. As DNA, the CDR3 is TGTGCCAGTCGGGCCTACGAGGGGCACGGGGAGCTGTTTTTT. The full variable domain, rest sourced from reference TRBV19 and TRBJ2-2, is DGGITQSPKYLFRKEGQNVTLSCEQNLNHDAMYWYRQDPGQGLRLIYYSQIVNDFQKGDIAEGYSVSREKKESFPLTVTSAQKNPTAFYLCASRAYEGHGELFFGEGSRLTVL.

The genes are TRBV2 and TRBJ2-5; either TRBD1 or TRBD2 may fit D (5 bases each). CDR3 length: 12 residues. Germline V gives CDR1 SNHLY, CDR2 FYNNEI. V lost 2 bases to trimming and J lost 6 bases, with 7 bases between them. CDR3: CASSERGQTQYF. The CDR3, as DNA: TGTGCCAGCAGTGAAAGGGGACAGACCCAGTACTTC. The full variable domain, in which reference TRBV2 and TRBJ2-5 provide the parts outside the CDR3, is EPEVTQTPSHQVTQMGQEVILRCVPISNHLYFYWYRQILGQKVEFLVSFYNNEISEKSEIFDDQFSVERPDGSNFTLKIRSTKLEDSAMYFCASSERGQTQYFGPGTRLLVL.

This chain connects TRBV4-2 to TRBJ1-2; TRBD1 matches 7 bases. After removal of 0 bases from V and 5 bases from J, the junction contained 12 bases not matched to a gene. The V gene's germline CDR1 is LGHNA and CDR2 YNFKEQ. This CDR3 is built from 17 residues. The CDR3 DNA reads TGTGCCAGCAGCCAAGATTATTCTACAGGGGCCAGATATGGCTACACCTTC. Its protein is CASSQDYSTGARYGYTF.

The DNA for the CDR3 is TGTGCCAGCAACCATTCCCCCGGGACAGGGAGCTCCTACAATGAGCAGTTCTTC. This gives the protein CASNHSPGTGSSYNEQFF. V usage is TRBV7-9 and J usage is TRBJ2-1, with TRBD1 matching over 9 bases. The germline gives CDR1 SEHNR, CDR2 FQNEAQ (reference sequence). The CDR3 is 18 amino acids. Losses at the gene ends were 7 bases for V and 0 bases for J; bases not matched to a gene: 13. Together with reference TRBV7-9 and TRBJ2-1, the CDR3 gives the full variable domain: DTGVSQNPRHKITKRGQNVTFRCDPISEHNRLYWYRQTLGQGPEFLTYFQNEAQLEKSRLLSDRFSAERPKGSFSTLEIQRTEQGDSAMYLCASNHSPGTGSSYNEQFFGPGTRLTVL.

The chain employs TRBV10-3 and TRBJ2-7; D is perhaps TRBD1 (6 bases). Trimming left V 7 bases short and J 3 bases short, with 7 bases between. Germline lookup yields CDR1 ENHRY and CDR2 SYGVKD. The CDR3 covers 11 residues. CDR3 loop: CAIKGGYEQYF. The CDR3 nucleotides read TGTGCCATCAAAGGGGGCTACGAGCAGTACTTC.

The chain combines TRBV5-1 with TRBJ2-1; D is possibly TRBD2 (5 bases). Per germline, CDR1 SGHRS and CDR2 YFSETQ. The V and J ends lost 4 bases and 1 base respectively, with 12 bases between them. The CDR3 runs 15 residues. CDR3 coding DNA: TGCGCCAGCAGCCCCCCGCAGCGGTCCTACAATGAGCAGTTCTTC. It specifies CASSPPQRSYNEQFF.

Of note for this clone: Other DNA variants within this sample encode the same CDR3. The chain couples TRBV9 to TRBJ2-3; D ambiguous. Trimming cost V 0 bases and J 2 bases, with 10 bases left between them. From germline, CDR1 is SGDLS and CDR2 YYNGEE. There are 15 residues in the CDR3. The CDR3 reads CASSVGGTATDTQYF. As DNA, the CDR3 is TGTGCCAGCAGCGTAGGGGGAACTGCCACAGATACGCAGTATTTT.

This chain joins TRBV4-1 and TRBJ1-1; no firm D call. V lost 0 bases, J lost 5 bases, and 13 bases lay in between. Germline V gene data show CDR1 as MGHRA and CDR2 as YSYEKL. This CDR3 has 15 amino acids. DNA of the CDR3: TGCGCCAGCAGCCAAGATTTTCCTCTGTGGACTGAAGCTTTCTTT. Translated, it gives CASSQDFPLWTEAFF.

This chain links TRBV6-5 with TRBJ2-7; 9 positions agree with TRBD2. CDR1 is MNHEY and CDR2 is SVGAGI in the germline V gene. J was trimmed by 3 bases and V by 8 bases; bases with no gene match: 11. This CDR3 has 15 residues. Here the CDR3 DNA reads TGTGCCAGCGGGAGCGCGGGAGGGTTCAACTACGAGCAGTACTTC. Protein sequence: CASGSAGGFNYEQYF.

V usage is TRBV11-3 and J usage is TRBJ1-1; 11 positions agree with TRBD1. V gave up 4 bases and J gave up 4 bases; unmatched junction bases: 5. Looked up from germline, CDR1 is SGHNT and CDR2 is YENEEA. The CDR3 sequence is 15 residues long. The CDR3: CASSSGQGASTEAFF. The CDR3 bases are TGTGCCAGCAGCTCCGGACAGGGGGCTAGCACTGAAGCTTTCTTT.

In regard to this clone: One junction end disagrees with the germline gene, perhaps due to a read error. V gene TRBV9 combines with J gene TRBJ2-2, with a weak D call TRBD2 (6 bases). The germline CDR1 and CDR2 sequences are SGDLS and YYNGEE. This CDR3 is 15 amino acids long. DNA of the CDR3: TGTGCCAGCAGCGTAGGCCGGGGGAACGCCGGGGAGCTGTTTTTT. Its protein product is CASSVGRGNAGELFF.

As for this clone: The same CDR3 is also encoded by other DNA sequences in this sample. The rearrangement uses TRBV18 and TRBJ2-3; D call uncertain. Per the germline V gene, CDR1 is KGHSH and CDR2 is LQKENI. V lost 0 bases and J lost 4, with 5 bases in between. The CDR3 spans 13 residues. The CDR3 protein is CASSPPGSDTQYF. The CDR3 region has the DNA TGTGCCAGCTCACCACCTGGCTCAGATACGCAGTATTTT. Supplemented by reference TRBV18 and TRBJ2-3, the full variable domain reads NAGVMQNPRHLVRRRGQEARLRCSPMKGHSHVYWYRQLPEEGLKFMVYLQKENIIDESGMPKERFSAEFPKEGPSILRIQQVVRGDSAAYFCASSPPGSDTQYFGPGTRLTVL.

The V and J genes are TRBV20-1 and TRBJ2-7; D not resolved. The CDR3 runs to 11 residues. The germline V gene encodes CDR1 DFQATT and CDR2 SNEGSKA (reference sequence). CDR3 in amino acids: CSPVARYEQYF. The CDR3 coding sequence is TGCAGCCCCGTGGCTCGCTACGAGCAGTACTTC.

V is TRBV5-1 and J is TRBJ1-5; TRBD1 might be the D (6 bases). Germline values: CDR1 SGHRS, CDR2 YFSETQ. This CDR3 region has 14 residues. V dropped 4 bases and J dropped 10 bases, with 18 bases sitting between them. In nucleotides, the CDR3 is TGCGCCAGCAGCCCCGGACAGACTCCAGATCCCCAGCATTTT. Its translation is CASSPGQTPDPQHF.

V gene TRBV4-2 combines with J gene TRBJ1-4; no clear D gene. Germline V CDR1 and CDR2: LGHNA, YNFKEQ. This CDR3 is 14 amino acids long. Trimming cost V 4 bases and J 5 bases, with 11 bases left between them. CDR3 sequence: CASSLRGQNEKLFF. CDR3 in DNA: TGTGCCAGCAGCCTTCGAGGGCAGAATGAAAAACTGTTTTTT.

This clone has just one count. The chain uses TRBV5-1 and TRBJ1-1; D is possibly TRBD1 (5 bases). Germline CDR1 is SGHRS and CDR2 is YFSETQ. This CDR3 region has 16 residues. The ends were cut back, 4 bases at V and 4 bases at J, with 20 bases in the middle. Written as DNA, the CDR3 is TGCGCCAGCAGCCCCAGTTGGCGGGGGGAGACCACTGAAGCTTTCTTT. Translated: CASSPSWRGETTEAFF.

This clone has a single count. The CDR3, as DNA: TGTGCCAGCAGCCCCGGCGGGTTGACGGGTGAAAAACTGTTTTTT. This sequence encodes CASSPGGLTGEKLFF. The gene calls are TRBV5-5 and TRBJ1-4; D remains ambiguous. The CDR3 has 15 residues. The V end was cut by 4 bases, the J end by 7 bases, with 17 bases between. Germline-derived CDR1 and CDR2 are SGHKS and YYEKEE (reference sequence).

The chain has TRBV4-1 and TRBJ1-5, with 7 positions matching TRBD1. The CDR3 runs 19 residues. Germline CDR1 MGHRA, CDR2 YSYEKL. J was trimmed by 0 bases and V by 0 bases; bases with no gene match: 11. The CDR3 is CASSQEFWGQSYSNQPQHF. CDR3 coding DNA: TGCGCCAGCAGCCAAGAATTCTGGGGACAGAGTTATAGCAATCAGCCCCAGCATTTT.

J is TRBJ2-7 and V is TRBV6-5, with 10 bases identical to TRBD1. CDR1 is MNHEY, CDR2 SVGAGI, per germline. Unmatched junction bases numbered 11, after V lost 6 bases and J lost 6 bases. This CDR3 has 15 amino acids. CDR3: CASRNTGTGVPEQYF. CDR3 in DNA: TGTGCCAGCAGAAACACCGGGACAGGGGTTCCCGAGCAGTACTTC.

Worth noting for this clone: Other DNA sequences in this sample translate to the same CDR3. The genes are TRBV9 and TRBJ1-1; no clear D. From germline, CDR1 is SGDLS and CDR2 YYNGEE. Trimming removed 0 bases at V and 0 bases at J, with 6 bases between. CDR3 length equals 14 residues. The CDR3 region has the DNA TGTGCCAGCAGCGTAGGGCAGCTGAACACTGAAGCTTTCTTT. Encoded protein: CASSVGQLNTEAFF.

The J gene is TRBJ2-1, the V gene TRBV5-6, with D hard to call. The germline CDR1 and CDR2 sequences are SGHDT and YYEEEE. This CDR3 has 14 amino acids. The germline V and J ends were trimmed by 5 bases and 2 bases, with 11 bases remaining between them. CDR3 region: CASSSALTYNEQFF. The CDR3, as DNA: TGTGCCAGCAGTTCGGCTCTAACCTACAATGAGCAGTTCTTC.

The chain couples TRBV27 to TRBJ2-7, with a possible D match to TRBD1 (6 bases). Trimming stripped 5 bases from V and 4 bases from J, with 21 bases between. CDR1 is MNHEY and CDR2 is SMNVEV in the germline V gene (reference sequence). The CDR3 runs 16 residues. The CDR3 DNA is TGTGCCAGCAGTCGCTCCGGGACAAGTTCCGATTACGAGCAGTACTTC. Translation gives CASSRSGTSSDYEQYF.

The CDR3 protein is CASRGTGNTEAFF. CDR3 coding DNA: TGTGCCAGCAGGGGGACAGGGAACACTGAAGCTTTCTTT. V is TRBV5-4 and J is TRBJ1-1, with 8 bases lining up with TRBD1. The V gene's germline CDR1 is SGHNT and CDR2 YYREEE (reference sequence). V dropped 5 bases and J dropped 1; count of bases not matched to a gene: 1. The CDR3 is made up of 13 amino acids.